This T cell receptor beta chain originates from a study of blood T cell repertoires in COVID-19. This CDR3 has 14 residues. Per the germline V gene, CDR1 is SGHTA and CDR2 is FQGNSA. Trimming removed 1 base at V and 5 bases at J, with 8 bases between. Sequencing was performed with immunoSEQ multiplex PCR; in TCRdb, only in-frame clones are kept and a portion is missing. The data hold roughly 210,000 clones, with under 90% observed a single time. The V and J genes are TRBV7-2 and TRBJ2-2, with D uncertain. This TCR came from a woman older than 75 with COVID-19, enrolled during active disease. Sequenced material: peripheral blood. The CDR3: CASSLVVVTGELFF. CDR3 in DNA: TGTGCCAGCAGCTTAGTCGTAGTTACCGGGGAGCTGTTTTTT.